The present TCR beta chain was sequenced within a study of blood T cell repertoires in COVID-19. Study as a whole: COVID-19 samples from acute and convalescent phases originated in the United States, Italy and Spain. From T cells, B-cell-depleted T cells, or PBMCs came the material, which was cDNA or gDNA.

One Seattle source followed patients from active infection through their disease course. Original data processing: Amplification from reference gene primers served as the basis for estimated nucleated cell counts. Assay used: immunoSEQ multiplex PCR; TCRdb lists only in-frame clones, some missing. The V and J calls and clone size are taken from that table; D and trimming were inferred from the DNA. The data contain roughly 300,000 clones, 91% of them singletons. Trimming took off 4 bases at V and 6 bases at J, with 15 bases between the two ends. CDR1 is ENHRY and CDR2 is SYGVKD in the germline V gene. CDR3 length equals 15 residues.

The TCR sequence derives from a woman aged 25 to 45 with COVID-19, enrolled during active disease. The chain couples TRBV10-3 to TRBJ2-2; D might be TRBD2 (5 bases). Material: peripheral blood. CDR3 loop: CAISGRVMEAGELFF. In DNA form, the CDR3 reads TGTGCCATCAGTGGACGGGTAATGGAGGCCGGGGAGCTGTTTTTT.